This T cell receptor beta chain is drawn from a study of T cell repertoires in cytomegalovirus infection. V lost 1 base and J 6 bases, leaving 16 bases between the germline ends. This CDR3 is built from 15 residues. Germline V gene data show CDR1 as SGHTA and CDR2 as FQGNSA. MiXCR, applied by TCRdb to the reads, yields one record per CDR3 protein. This sample has about 100,000 distinct CDR3 sequences; less than 25% occur once, and the top ten carry approximately 40%. This clonotype was counted at least ten times. Source material: CD8+ T cells from PBMCs. The TCR sequence derives from a human donor in good health (CMV status not recorded). Some clones in this sample may be carry-over from other donors' samples. The chain has TRBV7-2 and TRBJ2-7; D possibly corresponds to TRBD1 (5 bases). The CDR3 here is CASSLGGVTEGEQYF. Here the CDR3 DNA reads TGTGCCAGCAGCTTAGGGGGCGTAACCGAAGGCGAGCAGTACTTC. Supplemented by reference TRBV7-2 and TRBJ2-7, the full variable domain reads GAGVSQSPSNKVTEKGKDVELRCDPISGHTALYWYRQSLGQGLEFLIYFQGNSAPDKSGLPSDRFSAERTGGSVSTLTIQRTQQEDSAVYLCASSLGGVTEGEQYFGPGTRLTVT.